This record looks at one T cell receptor (beta chain) sequence and its context. Its antigen is currently unknown. These data come from a study of T cell responses to AZD1222 COVID-19 vaccine. Study-level background: Second doses were pooled across both intervals (about 4 or about 12 weeks).

Whole-study results and caveats: The number of AZD1222 recipients seropositive at baseline was only five to seven. The span of vaccine-associated CD4 TCRs extended across spike, with dominance at 160-218 and 743-854.

Trimming removed 6 bases from V and 2 bases from J; junction bases left unmatched: 5. This CDR3 spans 15 amino acids. Germline V gene data show CDR1 as MNHEY and CDR2 as SVGAGI. The repertoire was sequenced with immunoSEQ multiplex PCR; TCRdb's copy has only in-frame clones and lacks some. The repertoire has 75,000 to 90,000 clones, 90% of them found once; the top ten carry about 5.2%. The sequence was collected from an adult in good health. The sequencing here drew on peripheral blood, taken on day 0 of AZD1222 vaccination. This chain links TRBV6-5 with TRBJ2-5, with 11 bases lining up with TRBD1. As DNA, the CDR3 is TGTGCCAGCAGAAAAGGGGACAGGGGGCAAGAGACCCAGTACTTC. It translates to CASRKGDRGQETQYF.